This T cell receptor (beta chain) was retrieved from a study of cytomegalovirus exposure and HLA in healthy donors. Study results and caveats: In vitro, a few CMV-associated chains proved specific for CMV antigens.

The PCR used 60 Vbeta and 13 Jbeta primers. Sequenced by immunoSEQ multiplex PCR; TCRdb stores in-frame clones only, minus some. The data show under 150,000 clones, with 9.5% seen just once and less than 4% held by the top ten. This clone has only a few counts. Its antigen remains unknown. V shed 1 base, J shed 5 bases, and the junction held 12 bases outside the gene matches. Germline V gene lookup returns CDR1 LNHDA and CDR2 SQIVND (reference sequence). The CDR3 covers 18 residues. Sequenced input: PBMCs. The chain employs TRBV19 and TRBJ2-1; 9 nucleotides match TRBD1. This clonotype was obtained from a young man in good health and CMV-seronegative. DNA for the CDR3: TGTGCCAGTAGTATAGTTTGGGACAGGGTATGGGCGAACAATGAGCAGTTCTTC. It encodes CASSIVWDRVWANNEQFF.